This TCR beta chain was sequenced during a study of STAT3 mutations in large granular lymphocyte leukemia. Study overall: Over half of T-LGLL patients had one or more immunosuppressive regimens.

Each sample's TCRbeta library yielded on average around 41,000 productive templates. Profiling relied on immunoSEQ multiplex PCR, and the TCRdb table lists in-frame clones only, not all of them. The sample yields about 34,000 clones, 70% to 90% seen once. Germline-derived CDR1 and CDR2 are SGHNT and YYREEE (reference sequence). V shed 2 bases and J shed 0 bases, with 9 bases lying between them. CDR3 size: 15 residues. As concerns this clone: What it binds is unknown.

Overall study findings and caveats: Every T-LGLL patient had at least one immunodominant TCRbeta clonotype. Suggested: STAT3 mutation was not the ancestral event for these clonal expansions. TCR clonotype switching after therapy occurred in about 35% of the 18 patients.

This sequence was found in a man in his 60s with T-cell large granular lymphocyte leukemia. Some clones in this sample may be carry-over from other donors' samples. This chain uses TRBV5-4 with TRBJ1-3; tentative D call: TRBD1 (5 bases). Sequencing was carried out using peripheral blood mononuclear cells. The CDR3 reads CASSLDSLSGNTIYF. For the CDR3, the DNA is TGTGCCAGCAGCTTAGACAGTCTCTCTGGAAACACCATATATTTT.